The rows below give T cell receptor beta chains drawn from one sample of a study of T cell repertoires in cytomegalovirus infection. TCRdb used MiXCR to reprocess the reads, holding one entry per CDR3 protein. The sample contains roughly 150,000 distinct CDR3 sequences, about 25% of which appear only once. Sequenced: PBMCs. Source of these receptors: a human donor in good health (CMV status not recorded). Some clones in this sample may be carry-over from other donors' samples. The CDR3 runs from the conserved cysteine through the conserved F or W. The D gene is left open where the match is weak. Not all rows give a size; the values are once, few, many and, for expanded clones, a class.

V: TRBV28
size: -
D: TRBD1
J: TRBJ2-7
DNA: TGTGCCACACAGGGACAGGGTCTCTTCGAGCAGTACTTC
CDR3: CATQGQGLFEQYF

V: TRBV25-1
size: -
D: TRBD2
J: TRBJ2-1
DNA: TGTGCCAGCACGGGGGGACTAGCGGGAGATGAGCAGTTCTTC
CDR3: CASTGGLAGDEQFF

V: TRBV12-3/TRBV12-4
size: few
D: -
J: TRBJ2-3
DNA: TGTGCCAGCAGTTTCTCGAGAACAGATACGCAGTATTTT
CDR3: CASSFSRTDTQYF

V: TRBV6-2/TRBV6-3
size: -
D: -
J: TRBJ2-3
DNA: TGTGCCAGCAGTTACTCCGCGATCAGGGAAACAGATACGCAGTATTTT
CDR3: CASSYSAIRETDTQYF

V: TRBV28
size: -
D: -
J: TRBJ1-2
DNA: TGTGCCAGCAGCCTTGACATGCGTTACACCTTC
CDR3: CASSLDMRYTF

V: TRBV7-9
size: many
D: -
J: TRBJ1-1
DNA: TGTGCCAGCAGCTTCACAGCCATCTCGAACACTGAAGCTTTCTTT
CDR3: CASSFTAISNTEAFF

V: TRBV7-2
size: few
D: -
J: TRBJ2-3
DNA: TGTGCCAGCAGCTTTGGCCAGCCTCTTGTCGCTGCTACGCAGTATTTT
CDR3: CASSFGQPLVAATQYF

V: TRBV29-1
size: once
D: -
J: TRBJ1-4
DNA: TGCAGCGTTGAAGAAGAGGCAAAACTGTTTTTT
CDR3: CSVEEEAKLFF

V: TRBV7-2
size: many
D: -
J: TRBJ2-7
DNA: TGTGCCAGCAGCTTAGGGCAGGGTAGCCTCTACGAGCAGTACTTC
CDR3: CASSLGQGSLYEQYF

V: TRBV7-9
size: many
D: TRBD2
J: TRBJ2-7
DNA: TGTGCCAGCAGCTTAGTATGGACTAGCGGCATAGAGCAGTACTTC
CDR3: CASSLVWTSGIEQYF

V: TRBV29-1
size: -
D: TRBD1
J: TRBJ1-2
DNA: TGCAGCGTTGAGGGACAGCGTTCTAGGGGTGATGGCTACACCTTC
CDR3: CSVEGQRSRGDGYTF

V: TRBV2
size: -
D: -
J: TRBJ2-2
DNA: TGTGCCAGCAGTGAAATAGGAGCTCCCGGGGAGCTGTTTTTT
CDR3: CASSEIGAPGELFF

V: TRBV4-3
size: many
D: -
J: TRBJ2-7
DNA: TGCGCCAGCAGCCAAGAAGTGGGAGTGAAGGACGAGCAGTACTTC
CDR3: CASSQEVGVKDEQYF

V: TRBV23-1
size: -
D: -
J: TRBJ1-1
DNA: TGCGCCAGCAGTCAGAAGGCGGGCACTGAAGCTTTCTTT
CDR3: CASSQKAGTEAFF

V: TRBV13
size: few
D: TRBD1
J: TRBJ1-4
DNA: TGTGCCAGCAGCCTTCGACAGGGAGGTGAAAAACTGTTTTTT
CDR3: CASSLRQGGEKLFF

V: TRBV7-2
size: many
D: -
J: TRBJ1-1
DNA: TGTGCCAGCAGCTTGCTTCCTGCCATGAACACTGAAGCTTTCTTT
CDR3: CASSLLPAMNTEAFF

V: TRBV6-5
size: few
D: -
J: TRBJ1-2
DNA: TGTGCCAGCAGTTACTCTCCGATGGGATCCTATGGCTACACCTTC
CDR3: CASSYSPMGSYGYTF

V: TRBV20-1
size: -
D: TRBD1
J: TRBJ2-7
DNA: TGCAGTGCTACCGGGACAGGGTCATACGAGCAGTACTTC
CDR3: CSATGTGSYEQYF

V: TRBV7-2
size: many
D: -
J: TRBJ2-3
DNA: TGTGCCAGCAGGCCGGGGGGCCCTCGGAATACGCAGTATTTT
CDR3: CASRPGGPRNTQYF

V: TRBV7-9
size: -
D: -
J: TRBJ2-7
DNA: TGTGCCAGCAGCTTAGAAGTAATCATGGGCGGGGCCTACGAGCAGTACTTC
CDR3: CASSLEVIMGGAYEQYF

V: TRBV29-1
size: -
D: TRBD1
J: TRBJ2-7
DNA: TGCAGCGTCCGGACAGGGGGCGATTTCGAGCAGTACTTC
CDR3: CSVRTGGDFEQYF

V: TRBV29-1
size: few
D: TRBD1
J: TRBJ2-1
DNA: TGCAGCGTTATAGGACAGGGCACCTACAATGAGCAGTTCTTC
CDR3: CSVIGQGTYNEQFF

V: TRBV7-2
size: many
D: TRBD1
J: TRBJ2-3
DNA: TGTGCCAGCAGCCCGGGACAGGGACGGTTTACAGATACGCAGTATTTT
CDR3: CASSPGQGRFTDTQYF

V: TRBV12-5
size: many
D: -
J: TRBJ1-1
DNA: TGTGCTAGTGGTCCCCATAGGAACACTGAAGCTTTCTTT
CDR3: CASGPHRNTEAFF

V: TRBV20-1
size: -
D: -
J: TRBJ2-1
DNA: TGCAGTGCTAGAGATCAGGGCGGAGGCTCCTACAATGAGCAGTTCTTC
CDR3: CSARDQGGGSYNEQFF

V: TRBV7-2
size: many
D: -
J: TRBJ1-5
DNA: TGTGCCAGCAGCTCACAGGGTAATCAGCCCCAGCATTTT
CDR3: CASSSQGNQPQHF

V: TRBV28
size: -
D: -
J: TRBJ2-7
DNA: TGTGCCAGCAGTTCCAACCCCTACGAGCAGTACTTC
CDR3: CASSSNPYEQYF

V: TRBV7-6
size: many
D: -
J: TRBJ2-2
DNA: TGTGCCAGCAGCTTAGTCGGGATTCCGAACACCGGGGAGCTGTTTTTT
CDR3: CASSLVGIPNTGELFF

V: TRBV20-1
size: few
D: -
J: TRBJ2-3
DNA: TGCAGTGCTAGATCGGGGGCGGGGGCAGATACGCAGTATTTT
CDR3: CSARSGAGADTQYF